Below, 4 T cell receptor beta chains from the same sample are listed, as sequenced in a study of response to subunit inactivated influenza vaccine. TCRdb processed the RT-PCR reads anew with MiXCR; each CDR3 protein has one entry. The data show 500,000 to 600,000 distinct CDR3 sequences, 14% seen once. The specimen was PBMCs from blood, collected roughly 12 days after vaccination. All receptors come from a middle-aged man who received an inactivated influenza vaccine.

A few counts support this clonotype. This chain joins TRBV20-1 and TRBJ2-3, with 8 bases matching TRBD1. The germline V gene encodes CDR1 DFQATT and CDR2 SNEGSKA (reference sequence). The CDR3 is 18 amino acids. V shed 0 bases, J shed 2 bases, and the junction held 13 bases outside the gene matches. CDR3 sequence reads: CSARDLLSGTGDTDTQYF. CDR3 DNA sequence: TGCAGTGCTAGAGATCTACTGTCCGGGACAGGAGACACAGATACGCAGTATTTT.

The chain has TRBV20-1 and TRBJ2-3; D ambiguous. CDR1 and CDR2 from the germline V gene are DFQATT and SNEGSKA (reference sequence). The CDR3 runs 15 residues. Trimming removed 2 bases at V and 0 bases at J, with 12 bases between. CDR3 sequence: CSARSASESTDTQYF. For the CDR3, the DNA is TGCAGTGCTAGATCGGCTAGTGAAAGCACAGATACGCAGTATTTT.

The V call is TRBV20-1, the J call TRBJ2-6, with 7 bases lining up with TRBD1. Germline lookup yields CDR1 DFQATT and CDR2 SNEGSKA (reference sequence). V gave up 3 bases and J gave up 2 bases; unmatched junction bases: 4. There are 15 residues in the CDR3. CDR3 coding DNA: TGCAGTGCTAGGGGGACAGTCACTGGGGCCAACGTCCTGACTTTC. Translated, it gives CSARGTVTGANVLTF.

A few counts support this clonotype. The rearrangement uses TRBV20-1 and TRBJ2-4, with D possibly being TRBD1 or TRBD2 (5 bases each). Germline V lookup: CDR1 DFQATT, CDR2 SNEGSKA (reference sequence). Trimming pared 4 bases from V and 12 bases from J, leaving 16 bases between. The CDR3 consists of 12 residues. CDR3 protein: CSAIGPDGTQYF. CDR3 DNA: TGCAGTGCTATCGGCCCCGACGGGACTCAGTACTTC.